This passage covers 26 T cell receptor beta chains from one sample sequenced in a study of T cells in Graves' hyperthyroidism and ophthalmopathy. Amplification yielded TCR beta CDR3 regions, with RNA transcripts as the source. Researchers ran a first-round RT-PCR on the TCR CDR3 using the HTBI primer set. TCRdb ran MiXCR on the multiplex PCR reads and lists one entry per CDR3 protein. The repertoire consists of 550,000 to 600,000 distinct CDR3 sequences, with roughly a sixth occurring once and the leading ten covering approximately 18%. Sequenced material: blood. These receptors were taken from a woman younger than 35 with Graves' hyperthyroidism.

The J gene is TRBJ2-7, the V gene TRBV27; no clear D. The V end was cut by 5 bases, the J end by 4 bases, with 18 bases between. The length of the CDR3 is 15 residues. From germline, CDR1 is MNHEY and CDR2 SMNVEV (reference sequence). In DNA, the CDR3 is TGTGCCAGCAGTCCCCATGGCCCAGGATTTTACGAGCAGTACTTC. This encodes CASSPHGPGFYEQYF.

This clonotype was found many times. CDR3 in amino acids: CASSLRSSGTMYNEQFF. The DNA of the CDR3 is TGTGCCAGCAGCTTACGGTCTAGCGGGACCATGTACAATGAGCAGTTCTTC. The chain combines TRBV7-6 with TRBJ2-1, with 9 bases that match TRBD2. V shed 2 bases and J 4 bases; nucleotides not matched to a gene: 9. CDR1 is SGHVS and CDR2 is FNYEAQ in the germline V gene. CDR3 length equals 17 residues.

CDR3 region: CASRRDRGLSSSYNEQFF. In nucleotides, the CDR3 is TGCGCCAGCAGGCGGGACAGGGGGCTCTCTAGCTCCTACAATGAGCAGTTCTTC. V gene TRBV5-1 combines with J gene TRBJ2-1; 12 positions match TRBD1. This CDR3 contains 18 residues. The J segment lost 0 bases and the V segment lost 5 bases, leaving 9 bases of the junction unmatched. Germline CDR1 and CDR2: SGHRS and YFSETQ.

The CDR3 DNA reads TGCAGCGTTGAATCCCGCCGGGACAGGGTGCTGGAGACCCAGTACTTC. As protein: CSVESRRDRVLETQYF. This rearrangement joins TRBV29-1 to TRBJ2-5, with 9 bases aligning to TRBD1. Germline values: CDR1 SQVTM, CDR2 ANQGSEA. The CDR3 consists of 16 residues. V lost 2 bases to trimming and J lost 5 bases; unmatched junction nucleotides: 12.

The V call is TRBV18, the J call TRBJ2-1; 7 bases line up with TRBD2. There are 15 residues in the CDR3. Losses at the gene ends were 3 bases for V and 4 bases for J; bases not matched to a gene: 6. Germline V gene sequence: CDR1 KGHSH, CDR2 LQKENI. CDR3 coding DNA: TGTGCCAGCTCACCCGCTCGCGGGGGTTACAATGAGCAGTTCTTC. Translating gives CASSPARGGYNEQFF.

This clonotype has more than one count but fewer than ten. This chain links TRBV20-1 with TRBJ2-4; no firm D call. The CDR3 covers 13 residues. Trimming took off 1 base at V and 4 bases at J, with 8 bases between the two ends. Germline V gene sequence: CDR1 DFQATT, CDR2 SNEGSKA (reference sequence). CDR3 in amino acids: CSARGAGKNIQYF. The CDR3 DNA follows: TGCAGTGCTAGAGGGGCAGGAAAAAACATTCAGTACTTC.

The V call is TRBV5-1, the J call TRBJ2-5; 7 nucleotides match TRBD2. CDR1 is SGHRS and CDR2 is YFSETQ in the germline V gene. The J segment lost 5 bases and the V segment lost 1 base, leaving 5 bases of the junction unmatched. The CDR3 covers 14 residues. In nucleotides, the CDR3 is TGCGCCAGCAGCTTGAGACACGGGAGGGAGACCCAGTACTTC. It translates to CASSLRHGRETQYF.

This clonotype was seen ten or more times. The CDR3 sequence: CASSLTGTANTEAFF. The CDR3 coding sequence is TGTGCCAGCAGCTTAACGGGGACAGCTAACACTGAAGCTTTCTTT. This sequence joins TRBV7-3 and TRBJ1-1; 7 nucleotides line up with TRBD1. CDR1 is SGHTA and CDR2 is FQGTGA in the germline V gene. The CDR3 runs to 15 residues. Trimming took 0 bases from V and 2 from J; bases not matched to a gene: 3.

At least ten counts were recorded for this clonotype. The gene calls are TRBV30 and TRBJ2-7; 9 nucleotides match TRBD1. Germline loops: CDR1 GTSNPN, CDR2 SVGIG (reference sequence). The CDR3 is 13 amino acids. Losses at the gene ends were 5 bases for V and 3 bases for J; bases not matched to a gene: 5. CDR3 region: CAWSMDRGYEQYF. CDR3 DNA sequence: TGTGCCTGGTCAATGGACAGGGGCTACGAGCAGTACTTC.

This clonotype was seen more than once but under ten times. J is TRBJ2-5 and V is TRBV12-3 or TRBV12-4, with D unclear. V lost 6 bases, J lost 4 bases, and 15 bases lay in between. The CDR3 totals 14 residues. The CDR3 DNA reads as TGTGCCAGCAGCTCCCCGACCCCGGGAGAGACCCAGTACTTC. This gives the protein CASSSPTPGETQYF.

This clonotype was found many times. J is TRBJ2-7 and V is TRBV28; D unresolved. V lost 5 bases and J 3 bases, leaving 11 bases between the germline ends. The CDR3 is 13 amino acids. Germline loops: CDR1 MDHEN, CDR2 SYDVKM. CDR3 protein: CASSPPEVYEQYF. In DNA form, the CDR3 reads TGTGCCAGCAGTCCCCCAGAAGTCTACGAGCAGTACTTC.

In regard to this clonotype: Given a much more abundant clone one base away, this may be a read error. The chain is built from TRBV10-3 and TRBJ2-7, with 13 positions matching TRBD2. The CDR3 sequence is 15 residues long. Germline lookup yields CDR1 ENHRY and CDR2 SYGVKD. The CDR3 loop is CAISLTSGGAYGQYF. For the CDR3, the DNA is TGTGCCATCAGCCTTACTAGCGGGGGGGCCTACGGGCAGTACTTC.

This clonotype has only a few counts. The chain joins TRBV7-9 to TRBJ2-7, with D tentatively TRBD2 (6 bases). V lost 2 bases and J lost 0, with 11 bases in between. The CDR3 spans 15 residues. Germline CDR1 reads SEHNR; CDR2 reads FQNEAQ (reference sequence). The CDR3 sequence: CASSLSGGNSYEQYF. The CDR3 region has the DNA TGTGCCAGCAGCTTATCTGGGGGGAACTCCTACGAGCAGTACTTC.

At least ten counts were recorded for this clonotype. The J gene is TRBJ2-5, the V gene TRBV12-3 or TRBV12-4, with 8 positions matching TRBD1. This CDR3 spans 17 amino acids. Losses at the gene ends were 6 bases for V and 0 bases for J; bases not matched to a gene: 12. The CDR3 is CASRPIFMTGDQETQYF. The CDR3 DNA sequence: TGTGCCAGCAGACCAATTTTCATGACAGGGGACCAAGAGACCCAGTACTTC.

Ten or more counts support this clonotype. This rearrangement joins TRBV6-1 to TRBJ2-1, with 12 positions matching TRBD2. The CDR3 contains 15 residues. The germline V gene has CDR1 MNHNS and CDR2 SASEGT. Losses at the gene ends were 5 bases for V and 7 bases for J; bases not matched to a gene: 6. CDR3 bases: TGTGCCAGCAGTTGGACTAGCGGGAATATAAATGAGCAGTTCTTC. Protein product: CASSWTSGNINEQFF.

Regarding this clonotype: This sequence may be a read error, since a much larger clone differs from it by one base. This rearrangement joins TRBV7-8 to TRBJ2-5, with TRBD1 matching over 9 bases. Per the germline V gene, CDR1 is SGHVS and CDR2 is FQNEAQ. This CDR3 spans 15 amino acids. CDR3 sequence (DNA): TGTGTCAGCCTGGGACAGGGAGTACGCCAAGAGACCCAGTACTTC. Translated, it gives CVSLGQGVRQETQYF.

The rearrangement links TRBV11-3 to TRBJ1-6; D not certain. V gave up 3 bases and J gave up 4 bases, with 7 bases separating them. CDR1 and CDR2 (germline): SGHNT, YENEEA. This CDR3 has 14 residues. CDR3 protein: CASSLDGYNSPLHF. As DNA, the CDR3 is TGTGCCAGCAGCTTGGATGGTTATAATTCACCCCTCCACTTT.

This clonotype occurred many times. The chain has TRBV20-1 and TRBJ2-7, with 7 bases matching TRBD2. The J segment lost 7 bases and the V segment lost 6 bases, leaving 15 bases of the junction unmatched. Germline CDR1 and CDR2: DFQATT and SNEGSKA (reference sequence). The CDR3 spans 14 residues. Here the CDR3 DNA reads TGCAGTGCCCCAAGTAGCGGGCTTACGGAAGAGCAGTACTTC. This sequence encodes CSAPSSGLTEEQYF.

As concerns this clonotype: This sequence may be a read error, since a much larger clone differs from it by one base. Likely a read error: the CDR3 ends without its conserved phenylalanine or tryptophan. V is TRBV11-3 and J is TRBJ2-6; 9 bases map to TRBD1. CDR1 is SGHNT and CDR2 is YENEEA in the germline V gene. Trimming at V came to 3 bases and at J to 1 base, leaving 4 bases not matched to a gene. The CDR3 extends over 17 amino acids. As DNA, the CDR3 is TGTGCCAGCAGCTTTGGGACAGGGCTATCTGGGGCCAACGTCCTGACTCTC. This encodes CASSFGTGLSGANVLTL.

In DNA form, the CDR3 reads TGCAGTGCTAGAGATTGGCGTCTAGTGAGCGATGAGCAGTTCTTC. As protein: CSARDWRLVSDEQFF. The V gene is TRBV20-1, the J gene TRBJ2-1; no reliable D call. Trimming removed 0 bases from V and 8 bases from J, with 17 bases in between. This CDR3 is built from 15 residues. Germline V gene sequence: CDR1 DFQATT, CDR2 SNEGSKA (reference sequence).

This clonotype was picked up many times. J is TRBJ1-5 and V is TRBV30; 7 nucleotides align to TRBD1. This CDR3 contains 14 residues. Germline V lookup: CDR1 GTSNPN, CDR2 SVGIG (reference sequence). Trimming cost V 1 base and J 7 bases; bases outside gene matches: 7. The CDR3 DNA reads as TGTGCCTGGAGTGACAGGGGACGGTACCAGCCCCAGCATTTT. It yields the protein CAWSDRGRYQPQHF.

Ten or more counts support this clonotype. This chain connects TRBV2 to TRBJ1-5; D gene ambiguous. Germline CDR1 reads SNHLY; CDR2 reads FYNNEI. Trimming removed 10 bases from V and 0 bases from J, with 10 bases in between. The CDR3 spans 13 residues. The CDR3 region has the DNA TGTGCCACCGCCGGGGTTAGCAATCAGCCCCAGCATTTT. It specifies CATAGVSNQPQHF.

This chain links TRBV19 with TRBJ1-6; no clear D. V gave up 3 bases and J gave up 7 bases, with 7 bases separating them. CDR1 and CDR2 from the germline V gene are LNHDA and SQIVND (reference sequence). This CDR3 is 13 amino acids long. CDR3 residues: CASSITSNSPLHF. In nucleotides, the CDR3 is TGTGCCAGTAGTATTACCTCCAATTCACCCCTCCACTTT.

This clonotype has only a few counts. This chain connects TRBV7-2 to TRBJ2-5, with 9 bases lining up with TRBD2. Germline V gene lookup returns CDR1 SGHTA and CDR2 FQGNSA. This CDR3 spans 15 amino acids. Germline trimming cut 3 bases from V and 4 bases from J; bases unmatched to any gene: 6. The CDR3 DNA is TGTGCCAGCAGCTTGATAGCGGGGGAGAGAGAGACCCAGTACTTC. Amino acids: CASSLIAGERETQYF. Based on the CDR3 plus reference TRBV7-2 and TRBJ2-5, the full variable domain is GAGVSQSPSNKVTEKGKDVELRCDPISGHTALYWYRQSLGQGLEFLIYFQGNSAPDKSGLPSDRFSAERTGGSVSTLTIQRTQQEDSAVYLCASSLIAGERETQYFGPGTRLLVL.

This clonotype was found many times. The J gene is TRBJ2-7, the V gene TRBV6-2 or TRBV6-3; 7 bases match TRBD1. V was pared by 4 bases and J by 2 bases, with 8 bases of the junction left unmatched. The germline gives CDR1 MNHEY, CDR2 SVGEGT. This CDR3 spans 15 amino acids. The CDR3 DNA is TGTGCCAGCAGTTTCGCCGGGACAGAACCCTACGAGCAGTACTTC. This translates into CASSFAGTEPYEQYF.

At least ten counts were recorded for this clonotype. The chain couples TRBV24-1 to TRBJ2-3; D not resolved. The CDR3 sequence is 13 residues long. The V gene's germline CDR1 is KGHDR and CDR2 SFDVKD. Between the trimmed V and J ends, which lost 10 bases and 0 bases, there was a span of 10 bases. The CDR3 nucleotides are TGTGCCACTCGAGAGTCCAGCACAGATACGCAGTATTTT. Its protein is CATRESSTDTQYF.